Presented here are 16 T cell receptor beta chains from one specimen sequenced in a study of Ad26.COV2.S vaccination and SARS-CoV-2 variants (dated by TCRdb to about 2021). Libraries were prepared through the immunoSEQ multiplex PCR assay. Sourced from immuneACCESS, this table was stored by TCRdb with only in-frame sequences that have V and J called. A share of the clones is absent; for the studies checked, an unresolved V gene accounts for under half, and the remainder has no known explanation. The sample contains about 480,000 clones, roughly nine tenths of them found a single time. In total, the top ten clones hold 13% of the sample. In the paper's terms, the treatment or condition label means: about 20 received Ad26.COV2.S at low or high dose, single or two shots; several received placebo; per-sample allocation not given. For vaccine and placebo recipients, repertoires were sequenced using samples collected on day 63 after the first injection.

The input for sequencing was peripheral blood, taken in a trial of Ad26.COV2.S vaccine versus placebo. These receptor sequences come from a person between 18 and 65 years old who received the Ad26.COV2.S COVID-19 vaccine or a placebo.

The V gene is TRBV6-6, the J gene TRBJ1-1; 10 positions agree with TRBD1. CDR3 size: 14 residues. V gave up 3 bases and J gave up 8 bases; unmatched junction bases: 6. The germline V gene encodes CDR1 MNHNY and CDR2 SVGAGI (reference sequence). The CDR3 sequence is CASSYGTGEREAFF. CDR3 nucleotide sequence: TGTGCCAGCAGTTATGGGACAGGGGAGAGGGAAGCTTTCTTT.

The rearrangement joins TRBV6-2 or TRBV6-3 to TRBJ2-7; TRBD2 agrees at 14 bases. V lost 1 base, J lost 7 bases, and 3 bases stayed unmatched. CDR3 length: 15 residues. Germline V gene data show CDR1 as MNHEY and CDR2 as SVGEGT. CDR3 amino acids: CASSYYGTSGREQYF. DNA for the CDR3: TGTGCCAGCAGTTACTACGGGACTAGCGGGAGAGAGCAGTACTTC.

V and J are TRBV14 and TRBJ2-7; 8 bases are a match to TRBD1. The V segment lost 5 bases and the J segment 3 bases; nucleotides outside the gene matches: 9. Germline CDR1 reads SGHDN; CDR2 reads FVKESK. The CDR3 is made up of 15 amino acids. CDR3 in amino acids: CASSEYRDRSYEQYF. The CDR3 nucleotides read TGTGCCAGCAGCGAGTACCGGGACAGGAGCTACGAGCAGTACTTC.

This clone was seen a few times. The chain employs TRBV28 and TRBJ1-1; tentative D call: TRBD1 (5 bases). Trimming pared 7 bases from V and 1 base from J, leaving 22 bases between. Germline CDR1 and CDR2: MDHEN and SYDVKM. The CDR3 spans 17 residues. The CDR3 DNA follows: TGTGCCAGCAAGCTAAGGGGCGAGACAGTCCCGAACACTGAAGCTTTCTTT. Translation: CASKLRGETVPNTEAFF.

J is TRBJ1-6 and V is TRBV27; 7 bases map to TRBD1. The trim removed 6 bases at V and 9 bases at J, leaving 8 bases unmatched. This CDR3 has 14 amino acids. The V gene's germline CDR1 is MNHEY and CDR2 SMNVEV (reference sequence). DNA of the CDR3: TGTGCCAGCAGCCGACAGGGCAGGGGTTCACCCCTCCACTTT. Translation: CASSRQGRGSPLHF.

The V and J genes are TRBV5-1 and TRBJ1-1; 10 bases are shared with TRBD1. V shed 4 bases, J shed 1 base, and the junction held 7 bases outside the gene matches. Germline CDR1 SGHRS, CDR2 YFSETQ. The CDR3 consists of 16 residues. CDR3 DNA: TGCGCCAGCAGCGTACACGGGACAGGGGCGAACACTGAAGCTTTCTTT. It yields the protein CASSVHGTGANTEAFF.

The chain combines TRBV7-2 with TRBJ2-7, with D unclear. CDR1 is SGHTA and CDR2 is FQGNSA in the germline V gene. The CDR3 consists of 16 residues. Trimming removed 3 bases at V and 0 bases at J, with 15 bases between. The CDR3 region has the DNA TGTGCCAGCAGCTTCATCGGCACTTCTCACTCCTACGAGCAGTACTTC. Translating gives CASSFIGTSHSYEQYF.

The V and J genes are TRBV5-5 and TRBJ1-2; D gene ambiguous. CDR3 length equals 14 residues. The germline V and J ends were trimmed by 0 bases and 4 bases, with 10 bases remaining between them. The germline gives CDR1 SGHKS, CDR2 YYEKEE (reference sequence). CDR3 DNA: TGTGCCAGCAGCTTGGGGGTCGGGCCCTATGGCTACACCTTC. This encodes CASSLGVGPYGYTF.

The V call is TRBV10-3, the J call TRBJ2-1; D is ambiguous. CDR1 is ENHRY and CDR2 is SYGVKD in the germline V gene. Trimming removed 10 bases at V and 10 bases at J, with 14 bases between. This CDR3 has 11 residues. The CDR3 DNA reads TGTGCCACCGTGATGGGCGCCGAGCAGTTCTTC. Residues: CATVMGAEQFF.

This chain links TRBV5-1 with TRBJ1-1; a possible D gene is TRBD1 (6 bases). The V and J ends lost 4 bases and 6 bases respectively, with 16 bases between them. Germline CDR1 is SGHRS and CDR2 is YFSETQ. The CDR3 covers 14 residues. The CDR3 nucleotides read TGCGCCAGCAGCCCCACTACAGGGTTAGCTGAAGCTTTCTTT. Translated: CASSPTTGLAEAFF.

This chain uses TRBV11-3 with TRBJ2-7; D is tentatively TRBD1 or TRBD2 (5 bases each). This CDR3 is built from 14 residues. CDR1 and CDR2 from the germline V gene are SGHNT and YENEEA. V lost 5 bases and J lost 5, with 16 bases in between. The CDR3 DNA sequence: TGTGCCAGCAGCCAAGGGGAAATGGGGGACGAGCAGTACTTC. Its protein product is CASSQGEMGDEQYF.

In this sample, this clone turned up once. The chain recombines TRBV19 with TRBJ2-7, with TRBD2 matching 11 bases. Germline values: CDR1 LNHDA, CDR2 SQIVND (reference sequence). The V gene end was trimmed by 4 bases and the J gene end by 7 bases; junction bases not matched to a gene: 3. This CDR3 has 13 residues. This CDR3 is CASSSLAGGEQYF. The CDR3 DNA follows: TGTGCCAGTAGTAGCCTAGCGGGAGGAGAGCAGTACTTC.

The chain carries TRBV9 and TRBJ2-1; possible D gene TRBD1, 6 bases. Trimming removed 4 bases at V and 2 bases at J, with 13 bases between. This CDR3 contains 15 residues. Looked up from germline, CDR1 is SGDLS and CDR2 is YYNGEE. The CDR3 loop reads CASSPRDKTYNEQFF. The CDR3 bases are TGTGCCAGCAGCCCCCGGGACAAGACCTACAATGAGCAGTTCTTC.

In this sample, this clone turned up once. The V call is TRBV7-8, the J call TRBJ2-1, with a tentative D call TRBD2 (6 bases). CDR1 and CDR2 from the germline V gene are SGHVS and FQNEAQ. Deletions cut 10 bases from V and 4 bases from J, with 20 bases between. This CDR3 has 15 amino acids. The CDR3 nucleotides are TGTGCCACCACCGACCGCGGGGCCCATTACAATGAGCAGTTCTTC. Protein: CATTDRGAHYNEQFF.

The V gene is TRBV15, the J gene TRBJ1-2; D uncertain. V lost 0 bases, J lost 8 bases, and 13 bases lay in between. Per germline, CDR1 LNHNV and CDR2 YYDKDF (reference sequence). This CDR3 comprises 14 residues. This CDR3 reads CATSRDFAGSGYTF. The CDR3 DNA reads as TGTGCCACCAGCAGAGATTTCGCGGGATCAGGCTACACCTTC.

This rearrangement joins TRBV2 to TRBJ2-5; maybe TRBD2 (6 bases). Trimming took off 1 base at V and 4 bases at J, with 13 bases between the two ends. CDR3 length equals 15 residues. From germline, CDR1 is SNHLY and CDR2 FYNNEI. CDR3 in DNA: TGTGCCAGCAGTGAAGTACCCCAGGGAGGAGAGACCCAGTACTTC. Amino acids: CASSEVPQGGETQYF.